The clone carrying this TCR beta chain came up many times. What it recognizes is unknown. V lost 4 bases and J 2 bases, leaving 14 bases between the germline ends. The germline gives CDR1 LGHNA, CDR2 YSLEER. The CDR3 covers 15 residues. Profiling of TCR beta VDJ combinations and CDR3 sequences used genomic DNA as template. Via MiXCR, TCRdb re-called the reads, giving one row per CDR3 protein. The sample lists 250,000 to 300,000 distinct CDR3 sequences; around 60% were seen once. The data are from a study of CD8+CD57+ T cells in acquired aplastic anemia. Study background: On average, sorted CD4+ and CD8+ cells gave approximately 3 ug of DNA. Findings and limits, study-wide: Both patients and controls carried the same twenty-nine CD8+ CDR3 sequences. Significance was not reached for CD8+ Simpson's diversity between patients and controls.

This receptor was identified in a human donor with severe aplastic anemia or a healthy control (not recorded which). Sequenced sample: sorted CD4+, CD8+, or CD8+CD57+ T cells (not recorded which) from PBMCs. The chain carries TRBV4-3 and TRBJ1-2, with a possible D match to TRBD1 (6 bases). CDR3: CASSREQGLNYGYTF. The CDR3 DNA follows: TGCGCCAGCAGCCGGGAACAGGGTCTCAACTATGGCTACACCTTC.